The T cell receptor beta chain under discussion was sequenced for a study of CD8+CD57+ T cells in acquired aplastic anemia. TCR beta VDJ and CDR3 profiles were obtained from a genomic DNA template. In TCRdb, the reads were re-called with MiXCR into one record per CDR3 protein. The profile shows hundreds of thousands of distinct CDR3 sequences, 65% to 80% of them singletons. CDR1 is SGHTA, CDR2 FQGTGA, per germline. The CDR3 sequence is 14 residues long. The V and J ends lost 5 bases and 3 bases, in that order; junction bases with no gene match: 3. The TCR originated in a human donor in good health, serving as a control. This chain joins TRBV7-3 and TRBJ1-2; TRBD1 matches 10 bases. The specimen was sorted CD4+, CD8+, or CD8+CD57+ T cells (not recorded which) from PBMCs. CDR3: CASSMDRGDYGYTF. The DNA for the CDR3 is TGTGCCAGCAGCATGGACAGGGGGGACTATGGCTACACCTTC.